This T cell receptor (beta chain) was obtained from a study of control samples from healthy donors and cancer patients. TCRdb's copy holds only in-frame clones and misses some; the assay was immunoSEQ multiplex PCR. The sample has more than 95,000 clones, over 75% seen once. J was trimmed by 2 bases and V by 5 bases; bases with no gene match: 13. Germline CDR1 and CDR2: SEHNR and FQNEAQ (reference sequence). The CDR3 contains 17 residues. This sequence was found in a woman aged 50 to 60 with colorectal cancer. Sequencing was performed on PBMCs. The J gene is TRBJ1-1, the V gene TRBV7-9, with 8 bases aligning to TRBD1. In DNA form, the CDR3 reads TGTGCCAGCAGCAGAAGGGCCCAAGGACAGGGAAACACTGAAGCTTTCTTT. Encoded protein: CASSRRAQGQGNTEAFF.